This T cell receptor (beta chain) stems from a study of neurological immune-mediated disorders (dated by TCRdb to about 2019). In terms of the full investigation: Among the approximately 34 multiple sclerosis patients, about 31 had relapsing-remitting MS and 3 had secondary progressive MS. The cohort comprised about 71 subjects: approximately 15 HAM/TSP patients, approximately 34 multiple sclerosis patients and about 20 healthy controls. Peripheral blood TCR-beta repertoires from HTLV-I-associated myelopathy (HAM/TSP) patients, multiple sclerosis patients and healthy controls were compared by UMI-based sequencing. Alongside PBMC samples, the set of more than 85 TCR-beta libraries contained longitudinal samples, technical triplicates, and paired CD4+ and CD8+ T-cell subsets that had been sorted.

General study outcomes and caveats: No identical CDR3 amino acid sequences were shared among expanded clones across subjects, suggesting private TCR-beta repertoires in all groups. Phylogenetic analysis grouped repertoires from 18 of 34 MS patients into a cluster of related CDR3 sequences, suggesting a possible repertoire-level signature. The MS cluster was not associated with any clinical or MRI features, and the authors stated that larger cohorts are needed. TCR clonal expansion was highest in HAM/TSP patients and lowest in MS patients, with MS patients falling below even healthy controls.

For the unsorted PBMC libraries, 2 million PBMCs were stored in RNAlater at -80 degrees C until RNA extraction and were used to generate the libraries. The multiple sclerosis patients were enrolled in a US clinical protocol that used magnetic resonance imaging to evaluate disease progression. Peripheral blood was subjected to Ficoll-Hypaque density gradient centrifugation to isolate PBMCs, which were then cryopreserved in liquid nitrogen. cDNA synthesis used template-switch 5'RACE with a primer carrying a 10-nucleotide random unique molecular identifier tagging each TCR transcript. Over 180 million TCR-beta sequences, covering 15-18 subjects, were produced in each sequencing run. The RNeasy kit was used for extraction of total RNA. Using the KAPA Real-time Library Amplification kit, TCR-beta VDJ regions were amplified with primers for the TCR constant region and the 5'RACE anchor. A first PCR added sample indexes and Illumina adaptors, after which a second PCR increased the library yield. After Ampure bead purification, the roughly 650 bp TCR product was size-selected on a 2% E-gel SizeSelection system. Library quality was checked on a Bioanalyzer, concentration was measured with Qubit, and libraries were quantified with the Kapa Library Quantification kit before pooling. An Illumina HiSeq 2500 sequenced the libraries paired-end 2 x 150 bp. To increase sequence diversity, roughly 23-30% phiX was spiked into each library pool. Turning to the authors' computational methods: Quality-filtered reads were processed with the UMI-based MiGEC pipeline, which removed over 80% of raw TCR sequences during error correction. IMGT germline references were used for aligning VDJ genes, and each clonotype was defined as a unique CDR3 amino acid sequence together with its V-J genes. Clonal expansion, Shannon diversity, and CDR3 relatedness (CalcPairwiseDistances, ClusterSamples) were evaluated with VDJtools, and phylogenetic trees were built with CLCbio workbench. Clones with at least 8 unique UMIs were defined as expanded, with this threshold being based on coefficient-of-variation modelling across technical triplicates. Using fastp at Q25 and MiXCR, TCRdb reprocessed the public reads and kept productive beta chains. Each record represents a unique CDR3 protein, reported with the most common genes and DNA among its rows. The V and J calls come from TCRdb's annotation, not from the publication. The sample table shows 60,000 or so distinct CDR3 sequences, and about 3.2% are seen once. The ten largest clones capture 6% to 8% of the sample.

This clonotype showed up many times. Which antigen it targets is not known. No base-level quality is on record; no much larger clone is a single base apart. Source material: PBMCs. The clonotype originates from a woman aged 55-69 years with multiple sclerosis.

The CDR3 protein: CASSLRISGGAYNEQFF. The DNA is TGTGCCAGCAGCTTGAGGATATCGGGGGGGGCATACAATGAGCAGTTCTTC. The sequence is built from TRBV7-2 and TRBJ2-1, and TRBD2 aligns with 8 junction nucleotides. V lost 3 bases and J lost 4 bases, and the count of bases not matched to a germline gene is 11. The germline V gene provides CDR1 SGHTA and CDR2 FQGNSA. The CDR3, cysteine through phenylalanine, is 17 amino acids long. CDR3 DNA is the only sequence kept; it has 51 bases, read in frame from the first base.